This T cell receptor (beta chain) was profiled in a study of response to subunit inactivated influenza vaccine (dated by TCRdb to 2017 to 2018). About the study as a whole: Deep quantitative T cell receptor repertoire profiling was used in the study to track responses to a trivalent subunit inactivated influenza vaccine. Results and caveats for the whole study, not just this receptor: It was suggested by the authors that each seasonal influenza vaccination may recruit only a limited number of new T cells.

A few counts support this clonotype. The clone's antigen remains unknown. No much larger clone exists at a distance of one base, and base qualities are not known. To prepare the library, RT-PCR was applied. Sequencing took place on an Illumina HiSeq 2500. TCRdb cleaned the public reads at Q25 with fastp, built clones with MiXCR and kept in-frame beta chains. Every distinct CDR3 protein forms one entry, paired with its most common genes and DNA. The sample records about 310,000 distinct CDR3 sequences, about 20% of which are singletons. The ten top clones hold 10% of the sample. Including the terminal cysteine and phenylalanine, the CDR3 comprises 14 residues. The DNA shown is the 42-base CDR3, in frame from base 1. The junction shows trimming of 4 bases on V and 7 bases on J, and the gene matches do not reach 7 bases of it. The germline V gene provides CDR1 MDHEN and CDR2 SYDVKM.

The clonotype originates from a man aged 50 to 75 who received an inactivated influenza vaccine. Donor details come from another sample of the same person, matched by shared clones. This material consisted of PBMCs from blood, taken roughly 20 months after vaccination. The V gene is TRBV28 and the J gene is TRBJ2-4, with TRBD1 matching 7 junction bases. The CDR3 corresponds to CASSSRSRGNIQYF. In nucleotides, the sequence is TGTGCCAGCAGTTCCCGGTCCAGGGGGAACATTCAGTACTTC.